This entry is about one T cell receptor (beta chain). Its antigen is unknown. TCRdb's table, derived via immunoSEQ multiplex PCR, lists solely in-frame clones and lacks some. The sample carries approximately 150,000 clones, 80% to 90% recorded once. The data were obtained in a study of cytomegalovirus exposure and HLA in healthy donors. Findings and caveats of the study: The CMV antigen specificity of three CMV-associated chains was confirmed through in vitro analysis. Cytomegalovirus-associated status was assigned to about 170 TCR beta chains. Usually a TCR sequence was rare, but some public TCRs were found in many donors.

The CDR3 contains 12 residues. The clonotype was recovered from a woman aged 25 to 39 in good health and CMV-seronegative. The V and J genes are TRBV21-1 and TRBJ2-7; TRBD2, as called in the table, went unchecked against the DNA. TRBV21-1 is a recognized pseudogene. The sample comprised PBMCs. DNA of the CDR3: TGTGCCAGCAGTCCGGAGTGTTTCGAGCAGTACTTC. Encoded protein: CASSPECFEQYF.